In this sample, the clone carrying this TCR beta chain turned up a few times. Its cognate antigen is unknown. These data come from a study of vaccination effects on CD4 cells after COVID-19. Study-wide context: After expansion with viral peptide pools in the ViraFEST assay, antigen-specific CD4+ T cells were sequenced. Some 2.1 million PBMC per well received around 9.3 IU/ml IL-2 and 8 to 10 ug/ml peptides in culture.

When around ten days of culture had elapsed, CD4+ T cells were isolated. Findings and caveats of the study: In healthy vaccinees, only 1 of 255 vaccine-induced clones cross-reacted with common cold coronaviruses. Marked clonal contraction of infection- and vaccine-induced clones was seen late after vaccination.

Clones were read by immunoSEQ multiplex PCR, and TCRdb kept only the in-frame ones, dropping some. Here the sample spans roughly 50,000 clones, roughly three fifths being singletons. The ends were cut back, 4 bases at V and 8 bases at J, with 10 bases in the middle. The CDR3 spans 12 residues. Germline V lookup: CDR1 KGHDR, CDR2 SFDVKD. Sequences were derived from CD4+ T cells from PBMCs cultured without peptide, sampled before COVID-19 vaccination. This clonotype originated in a human donor who received a COVID-19 vaccine. The J gene is TRBJ1-2, the V gene TRBV24-1; D is unresolved. CDR3 sequence: CATSDQREGYTF. CDR3 sequence (DNA): TGTGCCACCAGTGACCAACGAGAGGGCTACACCTTC.